This entry lists 30 T cell receptor beta chains sequenced from one sample in a study of monozygotic twins with inflammatory bowel disease (dated by TCRdb to 2018 to 2020). Libraries came from 5' RACE. The sequencing machine was an Illumina HiSeq 2500. One entry per CDR3 protein sequence results from the TCRdb reprocessing of the reads, with DNA left out. The sample table on file contains approximately 420,000 distinct CDR3 sequences. Together, the top ten hold 2.4% of the sample. The sample taken for sequencing was blood. These receptors were collected from a human donor with ulcerative colitis or Crohn's disease, or a healthy co-twin of an affected twin (not recorded which).

The chain joins TRBV7-2 to TRBJ2-7; TCRdb lists TRBD1, though no DNA is available to test this call. The CDR3 is 15 residues long. Germline V gene data show CDR1 as SGHTA and CDR2 as FQGNSA. The CDR3 sequence: CASSTGVGGTYEQYF.

This chain uses TRBV5-1 with TRBJ2-4; the TRBD1 assignment by TCRdb is unverifiable without DNA. The CDR3 contains 16 residues. Germline values: CDR1 SGHRS, CDR2 YFSETQ. CDR3 residues: CASSGTEPGRGNIQYF.

The chain joins TRBV5-5 to TRBJ1-4. This CDR3 contains 15 residues. Germline V gene lookup returns CDR1 SGHKS and CDR2 YYEKEE (reference sequence). The CDR3 here is CASSRTRATNEKLFF.

This chain joins TRBV27 and TRBJ2-7; TCRdb lists TRBD1, though no DNA is available to test this call. The CDR3 extends over 14 amino acids. Germline CDR1 reads MNHEY; CDR2 reads SMNVEV (reference sequence). CDR3 amino acids: CASSLGTGGREQYF.

J is TRBJ2-5 and V is TRBV5-1; the D call from TCRdb, TRBD1, cannot be confirmed without DNA. There are 13 residues in the CDR3. Germline CDR1 SGHRS, CDR2 YFSETQ. The CDR3: CASGQAPDKTQYF.

V usage is TRBV11-2 and J usage is TRBJ2-7; TCRdb's assignment of TRBD1 cannot be checked, as there is no DNA. The germline gives CDR1 SGHAT, CDR2 FQNNGV. The CDR3 consists of 13 residues. Here the CDR3 reads CASSLRDFDEQYF.

The chain employs TRBV5-1 and TRBJ2-5; without DNA, the TCRdb call of TRBD1 cannot be checked. The CDR3 extends over 14 amino acids. In germline, CDR1 is SGHRS, CDR2 YFSETQ. This CDR3 is CASSFGGIQETQYF.

The CDR3 region is CASSIDPLTGELFF. This chain uses TRBV19 with TRBJ2-2; TCRdb's D call, TRBD1, is unchecked because there is no DNA. This CDR3 comprises 14 residues. Germline V gives CDR1 LNHDA, CDR2 SQIVND (reference sequence).

V and J are TRBV9 and TRBJ2-3; TCRdb selects TRBD2, and the lack of DNA leaves this call unchecked. This CDR3 spans 17 amino acids. The germline gives CDR1 SGDLS, CDR2 YYNGEE. The CDR3 is CASSASQAGGSTDTQYF. Based on the CDR3 plus reference TRBV9 and TRBJ2-3, the full variable domain is DSGVTQTPKHLITATGQRVTLRCSPRSGDLSVYWYQQSLDQGLQFLIQYYNGEERAKGNILERFSAQQFPDLHSELNLSSLELGDSALYFCASSASQAGGSTDTQYFGPGTRLTVL.

V gene TRBV7-2 combines with J gene TRBJ2-7. This CDR3 region has 14 residues. Germline V gives CDR1 SGHTA, CDR2 FQGNSA. This chain's CDR3 is CASSLLGISYEQYF.

The rearrangement uses TRBV6-5 and TRBJ2-4; absent DNA, TCRdb's TRBD2 call cannot be checked. The germline V gene has CDR1 MNHEY and CDR2 SVGAGI. The CDR3 extends over 14 amino acids. The chain's CDR3 is CASSYSLEGGIQYF.

This chain joins TRBV19 and TRBJ2-5; the TRBD2 assignment by TCRdb is unverifiable without DNA. The CDR3 loop spans 13 amino acids. CDR1 and CDR2 from the germline V gene are LNHDA and SQIVND (reference sequence). The chain's CDR3 is CASRRKGGETQYF.

The gene calls are TRBV5-1 and TRBJ1-1; TCRdb's D call, TRBD1, is unchecked because there is no DNA. The length of the CDR3 is 13 residues. In germline, CDR1 is SGHRS, CDR2 YFSETQ. CDR3 amino acids: CASSSLTGTEAFF.

J is TRBJ1-2 and V is TRBV28; TCRdb calls TRBD1, which cannot be checked without DNA. CDR3 size: 13 residues. Germline CDR1 is MDHEN and CDR2 is SYDVKM. CDR3 sequence reads: CASSYGQRYGYTF.

The chain employs TRBV19 and TRBJ2-1. CDR3 size: 13 residues. Germline assignment: CDR1 LNHDA and CDR2 SQIVND (reference sequence). The chain's CDR3 is CASSIVSANEQFF.

The V gene is TRBV5-1, the J gene TRBJ2-3; TCRdb's D call, TRBD1, is unchecked because there is no DNA. Germline CDR1 reads SGHRS; CDR2 reads YFSETQ. This CDR3 spans 15 amino acids. CDR3 region: CASSPRDEDTDTQYF.

The V call is TRBV6-5, the J call TRBJ1-5. There are 17 residues in the CDR3. The germline V gene encodes CDR1 MNHEY and CDR2 SVGAGI. Here the CDR3 reads CASSYISTYSVDQPQHF.

CDR3 protein: CASSVQGHYEQYF. The chain carries TRBV12-3 or TRBV12-4 and TRBJ2-7; checking the TCRdb D call of TRBD1 is not possible without DNA. The CDR3 covers 13 residues.

The chain recombines TRBV6-2 or TRBV6-3 with TRBJ1-4; TCRdb selects TRBD1, and the lack of DNA leaves this call unchecked. The germline CDR1 and CDR2 sequences are MNHEY and SVGEGT. The CDR3 spans 14 residues. CDR3 residues: CASSPQGTNEKLFF.

The V and J genes are TRBV20-1 and TRBJ2-3. The V gene's germline CDR1 is DFQATT and CDR2 SNEGSKA (reference sequence). The CDR3 runs to 11 residues. The CDR3 is CSATYRDTQYF.

V is TRBV7-3 and J is TRBJ2-1; TCRdb picks TRBD2, but there is no DNA to check that call. The CDR3 is 15 amino acids. Germline CDR1 is SGHTA and CDR2 is FQGTGA. The CDR3 region is CASSRTSGEYNEQFF.

This chain links TRBV4-3 with TRBJ2-5; TCRdb indicates TRBD2, and absent DNA this call remains unverified. Germline values: CDR1 LGHNA, CDR2 YSLEER. The length of the CDR3 is 15 residues. Here the CDR3 reads CASSPTSGRGETQYF.

The chain carries TRBV4-1 and TRBJ2-2; the TCRdb call, TRBD1, lacks DNA for checking. The CDR3 consists of 17 residues. Germline CDR1 is MGHRA and CDR2 is YSYEKL. The CDR3 loop is CASSQEGDRLVTGELFF.

This chain joins TRBV28 and TRBJ2-7; TCRdb returns TRBD2, unconfirmable since there is no DNA. From germline, CDR1 is MDHEN and CDR2 SYDVKM. The CDR3 extends over 15 amino acids. The chain's CDR3 is CASSLQLAGLYEQYF.

V gene TRBV11-2 combines with J gene TRBJ2-2; TCRdb designates TRBD2, a call that cannot be tested without DNA. This CDR3 region has 19 residues. CDR1 SGHAT and CDR2 FQNNGV come from the germline V gene. This CDR3 reads CASNIRGLAGGSNTGELFF.

This chain connects TRBV6-6 to TRBJ1-2; TCRdb reports TRBD1, a call that lacks DNA to check it against. Germline V gene lookup returns CDR1 MNHNY and CDR2 SVGAGI (reference sequence). The CDR3 loop spans 13 amino acids. The CDR3 spells CASKTQGREGYTF.

This chain links TRBV10-3 with TRBJ2-7; as DNA is missing, the TRBD2 call by TCRdb cannot be tested. The CDR3 totals 16 residues. CDR1 and CDR2 from the germline V gene are ENHRY and SYGVKD. The chain's CDR3 is CAISESRVAGAYEQYF.

This rearrangement joins TRBV20-1 to TRBJ2-2; TCRdb selects TRBD2, and the lack of DNA leaves this call unchecked. CDR3 length equals 17 residues. Germline V gene data show CDR1 as DFQATT and CDR2 as SNEGSKA (reference sequence). CDR3 amino acids: CSAWGVAGGPNTGELFF.

V and J are TRBV28 and TRBJ2-7; TCRdb's D call, TRBD2, is unchecked because there is no DNA. The CDR3 covers 16 residues. Germline V gene sequence: CDR1 MDHEN, CDR2 SYDVKM. The CDR3 reads CASSHSRRGGAYEQYF. Full variable domain (missing parts from reference TRBV28 and TRBJ2-7): DVKVTQSSRYLVKRTGEKVFLECVQDMDHENMFWYRQDPGLGLRLIYFSYDVKMKEKGDIPEGYSVSREKKERFSLILESASTNQTSMYLCASSHSRRGGAYEQYFGPGTRLTVT.

This sequence joins TRBV20-1 and TRBJ2-2; TCRdb indicates TRBD1, and absent DNA this call remains unverified. This CDR3 region has 13 residues. Germline values: CDR1 DFQATT, CDR2 SNEGSKA (reference sequence). The CDR3 sequence: CSAERDRYGELFF.